Reported below is one T cell receptor (beta chain). Its antigen is currently unknown. This entry comes from a study of regulatory T cells in long-lasting Graves disease. The study's findings and limits: Segments TRBV28, TRBJ1-2 and TRBJ2-5 showed preferential usage in persistent disease.

Arm-PCR of CDR3 regions and iRepertoire HTBI primers were used to build TCR beta libraries. In the original processing: The samples included around 65 TRBV and 15 or so TRBJ segments. TCRdb reprocessed the multiplex PCR reads via MiXCR and lists one record per CDR3 protein. The V and J calls reflect TCRdb's pipeline rather than the authors' work. The top ten clones hold roughly 10% of a sample with hundreds of thousands of distinct CDR3 sequences, less than 15% of them seen once. Time point of the sample: newly diagnosed GD, antithyroid drugs for less than 3 months. Isolated PBMC RNA provided the starting material for the TCR library. V lost 5 bases to trimming and J lost 6 bases, with 15 bases between them. The CDR3 runs 13 residues. CDR1 and CDR2 from the germline V gene are SGHNT and YYREEE (reference sequence). The data were also submitted as part of a second study, on T cells in Graves' hyperthyroidism and ophthalmopathy. That publication notes: The HTBI primer set drove a first-round RT-PCR of the TCR CDR3. Blood samples included most of the expanded thyroid clonotypes exceeding 0.001.

This receptor was identified in a man aged 25 to 45 with Graves disease. Sequenced material: peripheral blood mononuclear cells (PBMCs), taken at new diagnosis, from a patient treated with antithyroid drugs. The chain is built from TRBV5-4 and TRBJ2-7; the D is unclear. The CDR3 sequence: CASRNFSTREQYF. In DNA, the CDR3 is TGTGCCAGCAGAAACTTTAGTACCCGCGAGCAGTACTTC.